This entry features one T cell receptor beta chain sequence. Germline V gives CDR1 SGHTA, CDR2 FQGTGA. CDR3 length equals 13 residues. Trimming took 3 bases from V and 0 from J, leaving 5 bases between them. This specimen comes from a study of PD-1 blockade in classical Hodgkin lymphoma. The repertoire was sequenced with immunoSEQ multiplex PCR; TCRdb's copy has only in-frame clones and lacks some. Of some 90,000 clones in the sample, roughly 78% were seen once. Time point of the sample: cycle 4 day 1 (C4D1), after five to seven weeks of nivolumab. There was relapse after autologous stem cell transplantation in every patient, and there was variation in brentuximab vedotin exposure. Progressive disease, partial response or complete response was each patient's best response.

The chain joins TRBV7-3 to TRBJ2-5, with D uncertain. The specimen comprised peripheral blood mononuclear cells (PBMCs), sampled before the fourth cycle of nivolumab. This TCR was sampled from a human donor with classical Hodgkin lymphoma. CDR3 in DNA: TGTGCCAGCAGCTTGATAGACCAAGAGACCCAGTACTTC. This gives the protein CASSLIDQETQYF.